Listed here are 20 T cell receptor beta chains from one sample, sequenced in a study of blood T cell repertoires in COVID-19. Using immunoSEQ multiplex PCR, the repertoire was profiled, and TCRdb retains in-frame clones only, with some absent. Of about 220,000 clones listed, around 85% are singletons. Sequencing used peripheral blood. These receptors all come from a man aged 35 to 55 with acute or convalescent COVID-19.

There are a few counts of this clone. The genes are TRBV6-5 and TRBJ1-5; the D gene is possibly TRBD1 (5 bases). The germline CDR1 and CDR2 sequences are MNHEY and SVGAGI. CDR3 length: 16 amino acids. V was clipped by 0 bases and J by 6 bases, with 15 bases between them. CDR3 in amino acids: CASSYSWGESFQPQHF. CDR3 bases: TGTGCCAGCAGTTACTCGTGGGGGGAATCGTTTCAGCCCCAGCATTTT.

V is TRBV10-3 and J is TRBJ2-1; 11 bases align to TRBD2. The ends lost 4 bases at V and 7 bases at J; junction bases unmatched: 9. This CDR3 has 16 amino acids. Germline CDR1 and CDR2: ENHRY and SYGVKD. Written as DNA, the CDR3 is TGTGCCATCAGTGGAGATAGCGGGGGGGCCCTGAATGAGCAGTTCTTC. Translation gives CAISGDSGGALNEQFF.

V usage is TRBV28 and J usage is TRBJ2-7; D gene ambiguous. There are 11 residues in the CDR3. The germline gives CDR1 MDHEN, CDR2 SYDVKM. The V and J ends lost 9 bases and 2 bases respectively, with 8 bases between them. For the CDR3, the DNA is TGTGCCAGTGCGCAGGCCTACGAGCAGTACTTC. Encoded protein: CASAQAYEQYF.

The rearrangement uses TRBV19 and TRBJ1-5; D is unclear. CDR3 length: 13 amino acids. Germline lookup yields CDR1 LNHDA and CDR2 SQIVND (reference sequence). The V gene lost 6 bases and the J gene lost 0 bases, with 6 bases spanning the gap. CDR3 amino acids: CASSQSSNQPQHF. As DNA, the CDR3 is TGTGCCAGTAGCCAGTCTAGCAATCAGCCCCAGCATTTT.

The chain is built from TRBV6-5 and TRBJ2-5; 8 bases align to TRBD1. The CDR3 loop spans 13 amino acids. The germline V gene has CDR1 MNHEY and CDR2 SVGAGI. V was pared by 5 bases and J by 5 bases, with 4 bases of the junction left unmatched. This chain's CDR3 is CASSRQGWETQYF. The CDR3 DNA sequence: TGTGCCAGCAGTAGACAGGGGTGGGAGACCCAGTACTTC.

This clone was recorded only once. The chain joins TRBV5-6 to TRBJ2-1, with TRBD2 matching 10 bases. In germline, CDR1 is SGHDT, CDR2 YYEEEE. With V trimmed by 4 bases and J by 4 bases, 8 bases remained unmatched. The CDR3 is 16 residues long. CDR3 sequence: CASSGSGTSEYNEQFF. In DNA form, the CDR3 reads TGTGCCAGCAGCGGAAGCGGGACTAGCGAATACAATGAGCAGTTCTTC.

The rearrangement uses TRBV29-1 and TRBJ1-2, with D perhaps TRBD1 (6 bases). V was clipped by 5 bases and J by 3 bases, with 25 bases between them. Germline loops: CDR1 SQVTM, CDR2 ANQGSEA. The CDR3 spans 17 residues. In DNA form, the CDR3 reads TGCAGCGTTCGAAGGGCCTCGGGGGGACACCTTGACTATGGCTACACCTTC. The encoded protein is CSVRRASGGHLDYGYTF.

The CDR3 region is CASSDQGQGTGAGELFF. The CDR3 DNA reads TGTGCCAGCAGCGATCAGGGACAGGGGACGGGGGCCGGGGAGCTGTTTTTT. This chain connects TRBV21-1 to TRBJ2-2; TRBD1 reflects the table's D call only, with no check against the DNA. TRBV21-1 is recorded as a pseudogene. The CDR3 is 17 residues long.

The V and J genes are TRBV7-9 and TRBJ2-5; 7 nucleotides line up with TRBD1. This CDR3 contains 12 residues. CDR1 SEHNR and CDR2 FQNEAQ come from the germline V gene (reference sequence). J gave up 3 bases and V 11 bases, and 6 bases lay outside the gene matches. DNA for the CDR3: TGTGCCGTCAAGGGGGCGGAAGAGACCCAGTACTTC. Protein product: CAVKGAEETQYF.

This sequence joins TRBV18 and TRBJ1-4; D not certain. The length of the CDR3 is 16 residues. V gave up 4 bases and J gave up 6 bases, with 18 bases separating them. CDR1 and CDR2 (germline): KGHSH, LQKENI. CDR3 protein: CASSLMIREADEKLFF. The CDR3 region has the DNA TGTGCCAGCTCACTCATGATCCGGGAAGCGGATGAAAAACTGTTTTTT.

The genes are TRBV2 and TRBJ2-5; D is unclear. The CDR3 contains 13 residues. Trimming removed 7 bases at V and 3 bases at J, with 12 bases between. Looked up from germline, CDR1 is SNHLY and CDR2 is FYNNEI. The CDR3 spells CASTWATEETQYF. For the CDR3, the DNA is TGTGCCAGCACCTGGGCCACAGAAGAGACCCAGTACTTC.

The chain links TRBV6-5 to TRBJ2-7; D may be TRBD1 (6 bases). V lost 8 bases and J 7 bases, leaving 18 bases between the germline ends. The CDR3 spans 13 residues. In germline, CDR1 is MNHEY, CDR2 SVGAGI. CDR3 sequence: CASAPGQPGEQYF. CDR3 DNA sequence: TGTGCCAGCGCCCCTGGACAGCCGGGAGAGCAGTACTTC.

This chain joins TRBV7-2 and TRBJ1-2, with TRBD1 matching 7 bases. Per germline, CDR1 SGHTA and CDR2 FQGNSA. Trimming took 5 bases from V and 4 from J; bases not matched to a gene: 10. This CDR3 region has 15 residues. The CDR3 sequence is CASSLSGGQLYGYTF. In DNA form, the CDR3 reads TGTGCCAGCAGCCTATCCGGGGGACAGCTCTATGGCTACACCTTC.

The chain combines TRBV9 with TRBJ2-1, with no clear D. The CDR3 is made up of 12 amino acids. V gave up 0 bases and J gave up 9 bases, with 7 bases separating them. CDR1 and CDR2 from the germline V gene are SGDLS and YYNGEE. DNA for the CDR3: TGTGCCAGCAGCGTAGTAGGCGGTGAGCAGTTCTTC. Protein sequence: CASSVVGGEQFF.

The rearrangement joins TRBV30 to TRBJ2-7; unclear D gene. Germline V gene sequence: CDR1 GTSNPN, CDR2 SVGIG (reference sequence). The CDR3 has 11 amino acids. Between the trimmed V and J ends, which lost 1 base and 5 bases, there was a span of 6 bases. CDR3 in DNA: TGTGCCTGGAGTGGTCCAAACGAGCAGTACTTC. Its protein is CAWSGPNEQYF.

The chain joins TRBV6-5 to TRBJ1-2; TRBD1 matches at 9 bases. This CDR3 contains 14 residues. Germline CDR1 reads MNHEY; CDR2 reads SVGAGI. V was clipped by 10 bases and J by 4 bases; unmatched bases: 10. DNA for the CDR3: TGTGCCACCCAGACCGGGACAGGGATCTATGGCTACACCTTC. This sequence encodes CATQTGTGIYGYTF.

The J gene is TRBJ1-5, the V gene TRBV19; tentative D call: TRBD1 (5 bases). The CDR3 has 15 residues. V was pared by 5 bases and J by 7 bases, with 18 bases between. Germline CDR1 reads LNHDA; CDR2 reads SQIVND (reference sequence). In DNA form, the CDR3 reads TGTGCCAGTAGTCCCCTTGACAGAATTAGCCAGCCCCAGCATTTT. Translation: CASSPLDRISQPQHF.

The chain joins TRBV7-9 to TRBJ2-5; a weak D match, TRBD2 (7 bases). The germline V gene encodes CDR1 SEHNR and CDR2 FQNEAQ (reference sequence). Trimming took 5 bases from V and 0 from J, leaving 16 bases between them. CDR3 length: 16 amino acids. This chain's CDR3 is CASSPRGRGYQETQYF. The CDR3 DNA reads as TGTGCCAGCAGCCCCCGGGGGCGGGGGTACCAAGAGACCCAGTACTTC.

This clone was detected once. The J gene is TRBJ1-1, the V gene TRBV5-1; no definite D call. Trimming removed 4 bases from V and 4 bases from J, with 11 bases in between. This CDR3 is built from 13 residues. Germline V gives CDR1 SGHRS, CDR2 YFSETQ. The CDR3: CASSIGGSTEAFF. CDR3 coding DNA: TGCGCCAGCAGCATAGGTGGGAGCACTGAAGCTTTCTTT. Looking up the rest from reference TRBV5-1 and TRBJ1-1 gives the full variable domain: KAGVTQTPRYLIKTRGQQVTLSCSPISGHRSVSWYQQTPGQGLQFLFEYFSETQRNKGNFPGRFSGRQFSNSRSEMNVSTLELGDSALYLCASSIGGSTEAFFGQGTRLTVV.

The chain links TRBV10-1 to TRBJ1-5, with no clear D. CDR1 and CDR2 from the germline V gene are WNHNN and SYGVQD (reference sequence). Deletions cut 3 bases from V and 5 bases from J, with 11 bases between. CDR3 length: 14 amino acids. CDR3 coding DNA: TGCGCCAGCAGTGAAGGGCCCGGGGATCAGCCCCAGCATTTT. This codes for CASSEGPGDQPQHF.